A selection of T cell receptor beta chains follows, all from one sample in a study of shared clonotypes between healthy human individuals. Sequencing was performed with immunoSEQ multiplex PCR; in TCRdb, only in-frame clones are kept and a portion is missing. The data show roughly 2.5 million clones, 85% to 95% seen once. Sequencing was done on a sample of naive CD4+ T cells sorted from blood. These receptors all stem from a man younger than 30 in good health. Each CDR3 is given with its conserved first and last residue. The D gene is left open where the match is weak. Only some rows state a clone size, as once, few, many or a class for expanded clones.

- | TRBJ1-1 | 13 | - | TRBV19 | TGTGCCAGTAGTACACAGACGAACACTGAAGCTTTCTTT | CASSTQTNTEAFF
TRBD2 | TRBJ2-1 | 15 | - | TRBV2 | TGTGCCAGCAGTGACGGGAGACTAGCGGGCAATGAGCAGTTCTTC | CASSDGRLAGNEQFF
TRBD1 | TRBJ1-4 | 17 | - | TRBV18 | TGTGCCAGCTCACCACTCGGGACAGGGGAATCTAATGAAAAACTGTTTTTT | CASSPLGTGESNEKLFF
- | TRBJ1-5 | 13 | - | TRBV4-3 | TGCGCCAGCAGCCAAGATAGGGGACAGCCCCAGCATTTT | CASSQDRGQPQHF
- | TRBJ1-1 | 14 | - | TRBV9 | TGTGCCAGCAGCGCAGGACAGTCCCCCACTGAAGCTTTCTTT | CASSAGQSPTEAFF
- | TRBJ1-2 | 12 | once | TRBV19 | TGTGCCAGCGAGACAGGTAACTATGGCTACACCTTC | CASETGNYGYTF
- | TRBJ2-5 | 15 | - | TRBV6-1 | TGTGCCACGATCCGGGGGGGGACAGCAACCGAGACCCAGTACTTC | CATIRGGTATETQYF
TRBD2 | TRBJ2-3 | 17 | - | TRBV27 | TGTGCCAGCAGTTTATCGGAACTAGCGGGGAAAGAAGATACGCAGTATTTT | CASSLSELAGKEDTQYF
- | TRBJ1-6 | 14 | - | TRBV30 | TGTGCCTGGAGTGATGGGAAGGGGAATTCACCCCTCCACTTT | CAWSDGKGNSPLHF
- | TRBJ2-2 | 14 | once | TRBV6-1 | TGTGCCAGCCGCCCCGGACAGTACACCGGGGAGCTGTTTTTT | CASRPGQYTGELFF
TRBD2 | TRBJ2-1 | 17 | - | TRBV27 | TGTGCCAGCAGTTGGTCCGATTCCGGGACTAGGTTCCCTGAGCAGTTCTTC | CASSWSDSGTRFPEQFF
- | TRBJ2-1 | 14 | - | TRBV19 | TGTGCCAGTAGTTTTATAGCGGACTCCAATGAGCAGTTCTTC | CASSFIADSNEQFF
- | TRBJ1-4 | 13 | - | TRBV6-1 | TGTGCCAGCAGTGATCAGGGAAATGAAAAACTGTTTTTT | CASSDQGNEKLFF
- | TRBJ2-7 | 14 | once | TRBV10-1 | TGCGCCAGCAGTGAGGGGGGGAGAAACTACGAGCAGTACTTC | CASSEGGRNYEQYF
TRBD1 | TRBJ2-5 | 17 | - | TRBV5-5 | TGTGCCAGCAGCCTAAGACCGGGGACAGGGGGACAAGAGACCCAGTACTTC | CASSLRPGTGGQETQYF
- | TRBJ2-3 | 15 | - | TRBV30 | TGTGCCTGGGACCTCCGAATCGGAGGGGCAGATACGCAGTATTTT | CAWDLRIGGADTQYF
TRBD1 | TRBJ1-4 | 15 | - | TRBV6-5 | TGTGCCAGCAGTTACTCTGCCACAGGGGTTGGAAAACTGTTTTTT | CASSYSATGVGKLFF
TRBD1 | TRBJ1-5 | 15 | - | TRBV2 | TGTGCCAGCAGTGGCCCGGGACAGGGTAATCAGCCCCAGCATTTT | CASSGPGQGNQPQHF
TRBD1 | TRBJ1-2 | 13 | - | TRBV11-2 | TGTGCCAGCAGCTTAAGGGGGACAGATGGCTACACCTTC | CASSLRGTDGYTF
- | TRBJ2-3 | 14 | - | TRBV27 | TGTGCCAGCAGTTTTAGTCCGGGGGCAGATACGCAGTATTTT | CASSFSPGADTQYF
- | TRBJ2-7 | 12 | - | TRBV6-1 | TGTGCCAGCTTGCGGGACCTCTACGAGCAGTACTTC | CASLRDLYEQYF
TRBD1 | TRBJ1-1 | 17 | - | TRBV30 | TGTGCCTGGAGTTTGCACAGGGGCGCTCGGGAGGGCACTGAAGCTTTCTTT | CAWSLHRGAREGTEAFF
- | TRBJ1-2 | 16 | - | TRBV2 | TGTGCCAGCAGTGAAGCCAGGGGTAAAGCTAACTATGGCTACACCTTC | CASSEARGKANYGYTF
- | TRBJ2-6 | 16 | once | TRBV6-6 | TGTGCCAGCAGCCTTAGCGGTAACTCTGGGGCCAACGTCCTGACTTTC | CASSLSGNSGANVLTF
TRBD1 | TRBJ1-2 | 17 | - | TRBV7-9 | TGTGCCAGCAGCTTAAACCCTGGGACAGTTGTCGGCTATGGCTACACCTTC | CASSLNPGTVVGYGYTF
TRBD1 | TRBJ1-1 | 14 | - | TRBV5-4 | TGTGCCAGCAGCGGACAACAGGGGTCCGCTGAAGCTTTCTTT | CASSGQQGSAEAFF
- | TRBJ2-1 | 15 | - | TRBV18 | TGTGCCAGCTCACAGTCGGCGGGACCCTACAATGAGCAGTTCTTC | CASSQSAGPYNEQFF
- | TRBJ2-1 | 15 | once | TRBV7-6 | TGTGCCAGCAGTCTAGAGGGGGGCGGCTACAATGAGCAGTTCTTC | CASSLEGGGYNEQFF
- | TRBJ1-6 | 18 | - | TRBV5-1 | TGCGCCAGCAGCCCAACCGGGAGGGGGGACTCCTATAATTCACCCCTCCACTTT | CASSPTGRGDSYNSPLHF
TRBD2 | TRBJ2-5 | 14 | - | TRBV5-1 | TGCGCCAGCAGCTTGCATCGGGAGGAAGAGACCCAGTACTTC | CASSLHREEETQYF
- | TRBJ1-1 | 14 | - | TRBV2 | TGTGCCAGCAACCAGGACGGGGGAAGGACTGAAGCTTTCTTT | CASNQDGGRTEAFF
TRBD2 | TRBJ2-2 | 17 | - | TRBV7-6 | TGTGCCAGCAGCCCCCGCGGGAGCGGGGGGGGCACCGGGGAGCTGTTTTTT | CASSPRGSGGGTGELFF
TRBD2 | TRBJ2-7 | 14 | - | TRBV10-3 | TGTGCCATCAGGCCGGGGGGGATCGACTACGAGCAGTACTTC | CAIRPGGIDYEQYF
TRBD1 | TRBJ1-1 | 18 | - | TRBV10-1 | TGCGCCAGCAGTCCGTCGGGTGGGACAGGGGGTGCGAACACTGAAGCTTTCTTT | CASSPSGGTGGANTEAFF
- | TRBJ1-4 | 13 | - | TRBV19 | TGTGCCAGTAGTGGGGGAACGGGGGAAAAACTGTTTTTT | CASSGGTGEKLFF
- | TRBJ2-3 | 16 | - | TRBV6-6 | TGTGCCAGCACCAAAAGTAGACAGTACGGCACAGATACGCAGTATTTT | CASTKSRQYGTDTQYF
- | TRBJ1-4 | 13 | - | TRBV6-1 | TGTGCCAGCACTCCCGAACCGACGGGGAGGCTGTTTTTT | CASTPEPTGRLFF
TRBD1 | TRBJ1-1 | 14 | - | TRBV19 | TGTGCCAGTCGGACGGGACAGAGGAACACTGAAGCTTTCTTT | CASRTGQRNTEAFF
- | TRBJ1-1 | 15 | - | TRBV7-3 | TGTGCCAGCAGTCAAGAGGCGGGGCCGAACACTGAAGCTTTCTTT | CASSQEAGPNTEAFF
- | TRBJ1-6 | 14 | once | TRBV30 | TGTGCCTGGAGTCTGGTAACGGTTAATTCACCCCTCCACTTT | CAWSLVTVNSPLHF
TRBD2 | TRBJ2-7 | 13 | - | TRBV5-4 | TGTGCCAGCAGCCGACTAGCGCAGAACGAGCAGTACTTC | CASSRLAQNEQYF
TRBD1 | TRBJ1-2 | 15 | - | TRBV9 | TGTGCCAGCAGCGTAGTTGACAGGGGGGGCTATGGCTACACCTTC | CASSVVDRGGYGYTF
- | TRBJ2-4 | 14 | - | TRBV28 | TGTGCCAGCAGTCCTGACAGGAAGCAAAACATTCAGTACTTC | CASSPDRKQNIQYF
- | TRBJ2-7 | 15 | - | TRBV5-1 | TGCGCCAGCAGCTTAATGGGGGGAAGCTCCTACGAGCAGTACTTC | CASSLMGGSSYEQYF
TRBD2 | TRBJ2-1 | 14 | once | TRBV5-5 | TGTGCCAGCAGCCCGGGAGGTAGCTACAATGAGCAGTTCTTC | CASSPGGSYNEQFF
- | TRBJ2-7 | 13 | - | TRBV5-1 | TGCGCCAGCAGCTTTAGTCACAGTTGGGAGCAGTACTTC | CASSFSHSWEQYF
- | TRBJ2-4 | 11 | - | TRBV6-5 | TGTGCCAGCAGTTGGAAAAACATTCAGTACTTC | CASSWKNIQYF
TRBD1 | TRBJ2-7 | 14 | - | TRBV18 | TGTGCCAGCTCACCTGCCGGGACAGCCTACGAGCAGTACTTC | CASSPAGTAYEQYF
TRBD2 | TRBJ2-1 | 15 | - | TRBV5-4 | TGTGCCAGCAGCCTAGGACTAGCGGGGAGATTAGAGCAGTTCTTC | CASSLGLAGRLEQFF
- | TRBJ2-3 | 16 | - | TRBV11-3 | TGTGCCAGCAGCTTAGGTGTTACAGGGACCACAGATACGCAGTATTTT | CASSLGVTGTTDTQYF
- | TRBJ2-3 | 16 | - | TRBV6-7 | TGTGCCAGCAGTCTCCGGACCGGCAACGGCACAGATACGCAGTATTTT | CASSLRTGNGTDTQYF